This section outlines one T cell receptor (beta chain) sequence together with its context. The V gene lost 1 base and the J gene lost 1 base, with 22 bases spanning the gap. CDR1 and CDR2 (germline): DFQATT, SNEGSKA (reference sequence). This CDR3 has 19 residues. The data belong to a study of early T cells in non-severe SARS-CoV-2 infection. About the research overall: It was bulk RNA from unsorted whole blood that was sequenced, and the chains were unpaired.

TCRdb reprocessed the 5' RACE reads with MiXCR, giving one entry per CDR3 protein. The sample shows more than 80,000 distinct CDR3 sequences, around 14% of them seen only once. This chain connects TRBV20-1 to TRBJ2-2; D might be TRBD1 (6 bases). The receptor's source is an adult who was a healthcare worker with PCR-confirmed SARS-CoV-2 infection or an uninfected control (not recorded which). The sequencing input was whole blood. CDR3 nucleotide sequence: TGCAGTGCTAGAGGAAACCACCAAGATCCGGGACAGAACACCGGGGAGCTGTTTTTT. This sequence encodes CSARGNHQDPGQNTGELFF.